Detailed here is one T cell receptor (beta chain). The CDR3 length is 14 residues. V shed 2 bases and J shed 4 bases, with 14 bases lying between them. CDR1 is GTSNPN, CDR2 SVGIG, per germline (reference sequence). This entry is derived from a study of T cells in localized non-small cell lung cancer. The data were produced by immunoSEQ multiplex PCR, yet TCRdb's version contains in-frame clones alone and is incomplete. The profile shows 55,000 to 65,000 clones, roughly 89% of them singletons. The receptor's source is a man between 40 and 70 years old with stage I squamous cell lung carcinoma. This chain links TRBV30 with TRBJ2-5; perhaps TRBD1 as D (6 bases). Sequencing used peripheral blood, obtained before any cancer treatment. The CDR3 nucleotides read TGTGCCTGGAGTATCAGGGGTGGGGGAGAGACCCAGTACTTC. It is translated as CAWSIRGGGETQYF.